Below, 11 T cell receptor beta chains from the same sample are listed, as sequenced in a study of blood T cells in healthy people across ages. A second PCR of about 7 to 12 cycles used a sample-barcoded 5' primer and a J-beta primer mix. From the 5' RACE reads, TCRdb called clonotypes with MiXCR, one entry per CDR3 protein. The sample carries hundreds of thousands of distinct CDR3 sequences, around half recorded once. Sequencing input: blood. The receptors derive from a woman aged 60-75 years in good health.

Turning to this clonotype: This may come from a read error, since a much larger clone is one base off. J is TRBJ2-7 and V is TRBV2, with 12 positions matching TRBD1. This CDR3 is built from 19 residues. With 7 bases clipped from V and 10 bases from J, the junction kept 26 bases outside the gene matches. In germline, CDR1 is SNHLY, CDR2 FYNNEI. The CDR3 reads CASIGVFWDRGQVDEAQYF. CDR3 DNA sequence: TGTGCCAGCATTGGGGTATTTTGGGACAGGGGGCAGGTGGACGAGGCCCAGTACTTC. Full variable domain (remainder filled in from reference TRBV2 and TRBJ2-7): EPEVTQTPSHQVTQMGQEVILRCVPISNHLYFYWYRQILGQKVEFLVSFYNNEISEKSEIFDDQFSVERPDGSNFTLKIRSTKLEDSAMYFCASIGVFWDRGQVDEAQYFGPGTRLTVT.

As for this clonotype: Just one base apart from a much larger clone, this may be a read error. The J gene is TRBJ2-5, the V gene TRBV12-3 or TRBV12-4; 7 positions agree with TRBD2. CDR3 length equals 17 residues. With 3 bases clipped from V and 2 bases from J, the junction kept 12 bases outside the gene matches. The CDR3, as DNA: TGTGCCAGCAGTTTCTCCCGGGAGGTTGTCCCTCAAGAGACCCAGTACTTC. This encodes CASSFSREVVPQETQYF.

This clonotype has more than one count but fewer than ten. The chain has TRBV12-3 or TRBV12-4 and TRBJ2-7, with D unclear. The CDR3 runs to 11 residues. Between the trimmed V and J ends, which lost 7 bases and 2 bases, there was a span of 6 bases. This chain's CDR3 is CASTSTYEQYF. DNA of the CDR3: TGTGCCAGCACCTCGACCTACGAGCAGTACTTC.

This chain connects TRBV6-2 or TRBV6-3 to TRBJ1-2, with no clear D. Germline V lookup: CDR1 MNHEY, CDR2 SVGEGT. The CDR3 length is 17 residues. The ends were cut back, 0 bases at V and 7 bases at J, with 21 bases in the middle. As DNA, the CDR3 is TGTGCCAGCAGTTACTCGATTTCCCCGGTGCGAAGAGGTGGCTACACCTTC. Its translation is CASSYSISPVRRGGYTF.

This clonotype was picked up a small number of times. The chain links TRBV6-2 or TRBV6-3 to TRBJ1-1; possibly TRBD1 for D (6 bases). Trimming pared 2 bases from V and 0 bases from J, leaving 7 bases between. Germline V gene data show CDR1 as MNHEY and CDR2 as SVGEGT. This CDR3 comprises 14 residues. CDR3 nucleotides: TGTGCCAGCAGTTACCAGGGGATGAACACTGAAGCTTTCTTT. Amino acid sequence: CASSYQGMNTEAFF.

The chain employs TRBV3-1 and TRBJ2-3; 10 bases align to TRBD2. The germline CDR1 and CDR2 sequences are LGHDT and YNNKEL (reference sequence). Losses at the gene ends were 6 bases for V and 1 base for J; bases not matched to a gene: 7. CDR3 length: 16 residues. As DNA, the CDR3 is TGTGCCAGCAGTCGACGAGCGGGAGGGGGCACAGATACGCAGTATTTT. Encoded protein: CASSRRAGGGTDTQYF.

V usage is TRBV7-3 and J usage is TRBJ2-5, with D perhaps TRBD2 (6 bases). Trimming removed 2 bases from V and 11 bases from J, with 18 bases in between. Per the germline V gene, CDR1 is SGHTA and CDR2 is FQGTGA. The CDR3 is 14 residues long. The CDR3 loop is CASSLAGSHNEQYF. The CDR3 DNA sequence: TGTGCCAGCAGCTTAGCCGGGAGCCACAATGAGCAGTACTTC.

This sequence joins TRBV4-3 and TRBJ2-1; 11 bases are a match to TRBD2. Germline values: CDR1 LGHNA, CDR2 YSLEER. V shed 3 bases, J shed 6 bases, and the junction held 1 base outside the gene matches. The CDR3 runs 14 residues. The CDR3 here is CASSHSGRANEQFF. The CDR3 DNA reads as TGCGCCAGCAGCCATAGCGGGAGGGCCAATGAGCAGTTCTTC.

A single count supports this clonotype. Germline is not matched at one junction end, which may reflect a read error. V and J are TRBV5-1 and TRBJ2-3; 11 nucleotides agree with TRBD2. The CDR3 runs 20 residues. CDR1 and CDR2 from the germline V gene are SGHRS and YFSETQ. CDR3 residues: CASRLESSGRLPTGTDTQYF. For the CDR3, the DNA is TGCGCCAGCAGGTTGGAATCTAGCGGGAGGCTCCCCACGGGCACAGATACGCAGTATTTT. Full variable domain (rest looked up from reference TRBV5-1 and TRBJ2-3): KAGVTQTPRYLIKTRGQQVTLSCSPISGHRSVSWYQQTPGQGLQFLFEYFSETQRNKGNFPGRFSGRQFSNSRSEMNVSTLELGDSALYLCASRLESSGRLPTGTDTQYFGPGTRLTVL.

V is TRBV24-1 and J is TRBJ1-1; 7 bases are shared with TRBD1. The CDR3 length is 15 residues. V lost 2 bases to trimming and J lost 8 bases; unmatched junction nucleotides: 10. Germline V gene sequence: CDR1 KGHDR, CDR2 SFDVKD. CDR3 DNA sequence: TGTGCCACCAGTGATTCACGACAGGGCCAGGGAGAAGCTTTCTTT. Translating gives CATSDSRQGQGEAFF.

V and J are TRBV11-1 and TRBJ2-5, with D unresolved. Between the trimmed V and J ends, which lost 6 bases and 0 bases, there was a span of 11 bases. The length of the CDR3 is 14 residues. Germline assignment: CDR1 SGHAT and CDR2 FQDESV (reference sequence). CDR3 bases: TGTGCCAGCAGGACTGGCCAGTACCAAGAGACCCAGTACTTC. This gives the protein CASRTGQYQETQYF. Full variable domain (outside the CDR3, taken from reference TRBV11-1 and TRBJ2-5): EAEVAQSPRYKITEKSQAVAFWCDPISGHATLYWYRQILGQGPELLVQFQDESVVDDSQLPKDRFSAERLKGVDSTLKIQPAELGDSAMYLCASRTGQYQETQYFGPGTRLLVL.